Sequencing of this T cell receptor beta chain was carried out in a study of shared clonotypes between healthy human individuals. Study results and caveats: Tissue TCR repertoires likely differ from these blood-only repertoires. For naive CD4 cells, approximately 4.7% of clonotypes were shared across a few donors.

CDR1 is SGDLS, CDR2 YYNGEE, per germline. This CDR3 has 17 amino acids. Deletions cut 4 bases from V and 0 bases from J, with 17 bases between. With regard to this clone: What it binds is not known.

The data were produced by immunoSEQ multiplex PCR, yet TCRdb's version contains in-frame clones alone and is incomplete. Of about a million clones in the sample, approximately 76% were seen once. This receptor was obtained from a man aged 18 to 30 in good health. The rearrangement uses TRBV9 and TRBJ2-1; possibly TRBD2 for D (7 bases). Sequenced: memory CD4+ T cells sorted from blood. The subset denotes: CD45RA-negative fraction. CDR3 DNA sequence: TGTGCCAGCAGCCCCCCGAGGGGGGGGGTCTCCTACAATGAGCAGTTCTTC. It is translated as CASSPPRGGVSYNEQFF.